The source of this T cell receptor beta chain is a study of T-cell reconstitution after alpha-beta-depleted transplantation in children. A TCRbeta library incorporating unique molecular identifiers was prepared. TCRdb re-derived calls from the PCR reads in MiXCR, one entry per CDR3 protein. The table shows just under 550,000 distinct CDR3 sequences, with around 16% occurring only once. V lost 1 base and J lost 5, with 9 bases in between. CDR1 SGHTA and CDR2 FQGNSA come from the germline V gene. CDR3 length: 15 residues. This clonotype was counted a few times. This chain connects TRBV7-2 to TRBJ1-6; no clear D gene. The TCR sequence derives from a human donor who donated a stem cell graft to a child with acute lymphoblastic leukemia. The sequencing here drew on PBMCs from the stem cell graft donor, taken from the stem cell graft. In nucleotides, the CDR3 is TGTGCCAGCAGCTTAGATGGCAGAGATAATTCACCCCTCCACTTT. This encodes CASSLDGRDNSPLHF. Full variable domain (missing parts from reference TRBV7-2 and TRBJ1-6): GAGVSQSPSNKVTEKGKDVELRCDPISGHTALYWYRQSLGQGLEFLIYFQGNSAPDKSGLPSDRFSAERTGGSVSTLTIQRTQQEDSAVYLCASSLDGRDNSPLHFGNGTRLTVT.